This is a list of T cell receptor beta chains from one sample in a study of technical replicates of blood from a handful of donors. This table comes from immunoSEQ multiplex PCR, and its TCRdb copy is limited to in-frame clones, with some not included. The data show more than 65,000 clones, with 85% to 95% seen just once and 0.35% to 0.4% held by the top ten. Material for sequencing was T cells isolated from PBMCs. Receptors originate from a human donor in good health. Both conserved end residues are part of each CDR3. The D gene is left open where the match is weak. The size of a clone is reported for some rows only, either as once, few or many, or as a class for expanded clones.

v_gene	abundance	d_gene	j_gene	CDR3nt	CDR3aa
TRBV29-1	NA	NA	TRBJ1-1	TGCAGCGTTGAAGAGGCGGGGAACACTGAAGCTTTCTTT	CSVEEAGNTEAFF
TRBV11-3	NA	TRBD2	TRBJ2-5	TGTGCCAGCAGCGTGGGACTAGCCCAAGAGACCCAGTACTTC	CASSVGLAQETQYF
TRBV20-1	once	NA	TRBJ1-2	TGCAGTGCTAGTCGGTTGACAGGCTACACCTTC	CSASRLTGYTF
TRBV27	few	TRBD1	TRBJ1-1	TGTGCCAGCAGCTGGATGAGGGACAGGGGGCTTACTGAAGCTTTCTTT	CASSWMRDRGLTEAFF
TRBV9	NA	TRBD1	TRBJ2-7	TGTGCCAGCAGCGCCCAGGGACAGACCTACGAGCAGTACTTC	CASSAQGQTYEQYF
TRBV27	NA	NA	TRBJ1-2	TGTGCCAGCAGTTTAGGGCAGTTCTATGGCTACACCTTC	CASSLGQFYGYTF
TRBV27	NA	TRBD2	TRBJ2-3	TGTGCCAGCAGTTTATCGGCTAGCGGGGGGTTCGATACGCAGTATTTT	CASSLSASGGFDTQYF
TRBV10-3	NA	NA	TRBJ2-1	TGTGCCATCAGTGGGGGGACTGGTGGAGTCGATGAGCAGTTCTTC	CAISGGTGGVDEQFF
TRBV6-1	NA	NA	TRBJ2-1	TGTGCCAGCAGTGAGGGGCCCTACAATGAGCAGTTCTTC	CASSEGPYNEQFF
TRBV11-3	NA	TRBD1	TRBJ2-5	TGTGCCAGCAGCTTAGGGGGCGGGACAGGGGAAGAGACCCAGTACTTC	CASSLGGGTGEETQYF
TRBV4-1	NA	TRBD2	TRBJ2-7	TGCGCCAGCAGCCCTGTCACATGGGCTAGCGGGAGAGAGCAGTACTTC	CASSPVTWASGREQYF
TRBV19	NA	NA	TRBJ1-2	TGTGCCAGTAGTTTCGGGGGTGGCTACACCTTC	CASSFGGGYTF
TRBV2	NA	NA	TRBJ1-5	TGTGCCAGCAGTGAGTTCCGAGGTGGGTATCAGCCCCAGCATTTT	CASSEFRGGYQPQHF
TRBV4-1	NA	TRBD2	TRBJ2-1	TGCGCCAGCAGTAGGACTAGCGAGTACAATGAGCAGTTCTTC	CASSRTSEYNEQFF
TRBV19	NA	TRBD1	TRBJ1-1	TGTGCCAGTAGTATCGCAGGGGGCGCGAAGGACACTGAAGCTTTCTTT	CASSIAGGAKDTEAFF
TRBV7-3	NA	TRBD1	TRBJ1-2	TGTGCCAGCAGCCCCGACAGGGGTAAGGATGGCTACACCTTC	CASSPDRGKDGYTF
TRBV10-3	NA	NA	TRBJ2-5	TGTGCCATCAGCCCGGGACGGGAGCTTGGAGAGACCCAGTACTTC	CAISPGRELGETQYF
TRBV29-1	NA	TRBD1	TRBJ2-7	TGCAGCGTGAGGGGACAGGGGGCCGGGGAGCAGTACTTC	CSVRGQGAGEQYF
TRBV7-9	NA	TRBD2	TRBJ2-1	TGTGCCAGCAAGTTGAAAAGCGGGGGGATTTACAATGAGCAGTTCTTC	CASKLKSGGIYNEQFF
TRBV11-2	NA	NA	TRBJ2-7	TGTGCCAGCAGCTTAGCAAACGGGAACTCCTACGAGCAGTACTTC	CASSLANGNSYEQYF
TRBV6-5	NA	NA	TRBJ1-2	TGTGCCAGCAGTTACGCGACAGGCTATGGCTACACCTTC	CASSYATGYGYTF
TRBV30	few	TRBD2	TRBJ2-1	TGTGCCTGGAGTGAGGGACTAGCGGTCAGTGAGCAGTTCTTC	CAWSEGLAVSEQFF
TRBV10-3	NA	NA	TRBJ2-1	TGTGCCATCAGTGATGGAGGGGTACATGAGCAGTTCTTC	CAISDGGVHEQFF
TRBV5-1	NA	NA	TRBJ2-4	TGCGCCAGCAGCTTGGTCGGGGGACTAGCCAAAAACATTCAGTACTTC	CASSLVGGLAKNIQYF
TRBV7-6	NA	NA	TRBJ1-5	TGTGCCAGCGCCCGACAGGTCAGCAATCAGCCCCAGCATTTT	CASARQVSNQPQHF
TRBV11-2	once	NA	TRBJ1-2	TGTGCCAGCAGCTATCGGGTAGTCAATGGCTACACCTTC	CASSYRVVNGYTF
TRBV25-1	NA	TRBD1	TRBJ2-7	TGTGCCAGTACACAGGGGGCAGGCTACGAGCAGTACTTC	CASTQGAGYEQYF
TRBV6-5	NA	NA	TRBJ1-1	TGTGCCAGCAGCCGGGGGACCAAAGAGGGTGAAGCTTTCTTT	CASSRGTKEGEAFF
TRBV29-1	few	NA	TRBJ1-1	TGCAGCGTTGAAGATCGGGTGGGGAACACTGAAGCTTTCTTT	CSVEDRVGNTEAFF
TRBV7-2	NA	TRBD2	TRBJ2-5	TGTGCCAGCAGCTCTCTAGCGGGGGACACGCAAGAGACCCAGTACTTC	CASSSLAGDTQETQYF
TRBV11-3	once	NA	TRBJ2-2	TGTGCCAGCAGCATAACAGGGAGCACCGGGGAGCTGTTTTTT	CASSITGSTGELFF
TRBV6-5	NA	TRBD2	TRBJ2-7	TGTGCCAGCAGTCCGGGAGGGCCCTACGAGCAGTACTTC	CASSPGGPYEQYF
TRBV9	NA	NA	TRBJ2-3	TGTGCCAGCAGCGTAAGCGGAGTTTTCGGGGTCAATGATACGCAGTATTTT	CASSVSGVFGVNDTQYF
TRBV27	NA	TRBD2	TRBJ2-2	TGTGCCAGCGGACTAACTAGCGGACTTACCGGGGAGCTGTTTTTT	CASGLTSGLTGELFF
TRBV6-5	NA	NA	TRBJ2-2	TGTGCCAGCAGCAGGACACTGAACACCGGGGAGCTGTTTTTT	CASSRTLNTGELFF
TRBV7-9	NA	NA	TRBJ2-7	TGTGCCAGCAGCCCCGGAGGGGTTTACGAGCAGTACTTC	CASSPGGVYEQYF
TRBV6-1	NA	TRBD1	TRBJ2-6	TGTGCCAGCAGATTACAGGGGACTGGGGCCAACGTCCTGACTTTC	CASRLQGTGANVLTF
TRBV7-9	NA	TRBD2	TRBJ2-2	TGTGCCAGCAGCCCTGAACTAGCGGGAGATCGGACCGGGGAGCTGTTTTTT	CASSPELAGDRTGELFF
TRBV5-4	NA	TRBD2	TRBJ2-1	TGTGCCAGCAGCTTGGCCAGCGGGGCATACAATGAGCAGTTCTTC	CASSLASGAYNEQFF
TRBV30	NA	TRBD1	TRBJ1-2	TGTGCCTGGAGTGTTATTGTAAGGGGGCTGGGCTACACCTTC	CAWSVIVRGLGYTF
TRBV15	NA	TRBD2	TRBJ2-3	TGTGCCACCAGCAGCCCCACGGGGGTAGGACTAGGGACAGATACGCAGTATTTT	CATSSPTGVGLGTDTQYF
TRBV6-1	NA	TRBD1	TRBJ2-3	TGTGCCAGCAGTGAACCGACAGGGAGCACAGATACGCAGTATTTT	CASSEPTGSTDTQYF
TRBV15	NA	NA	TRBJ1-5	TGTGCCACCGCCTTGGCCGGGAGCAATCAGCCCCAGCATTTT	CATALAGSNQPQHF
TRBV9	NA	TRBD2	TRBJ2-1	TGTGCCAGCAGCGGTAGCGGGATCCAATACAATGAGCAGTTCTTC	CASSGSGIQYNEQFF
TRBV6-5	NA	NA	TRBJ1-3	TGTGCCAGCAGTTACGACTTCTCTGGAAACACCATATATTTT	CASSYDFSGNTIYF
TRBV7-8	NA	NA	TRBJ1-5	TGTGCCAGCAGCTTAGAGAACAGGCAAAGGATTAGCAATCAGCCCCAGCATTTT	CASSLENRQRISNQPQHF
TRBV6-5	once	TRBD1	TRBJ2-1	TGTGCCAGCGGGACAGGGGGCTGGAATGAGCAGTTCTTC	CASGTGGWNEQFF
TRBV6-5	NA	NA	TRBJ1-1	TGTGCCAGCAGTACCCCCCGGGACACTGAAGCTTTCTTT	CASSTPRDTEAFF
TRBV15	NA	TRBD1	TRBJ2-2	TGTGCCACCAGCAGAGAGACAGGGCACACCGGGGAGCTGTTTTTT	CATSRETGHTGELFF
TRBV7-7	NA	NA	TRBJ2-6	TGTGCTAGCAGCTTATATCCTATTACTGCTGGGGCCAACGTCCTGACTTTC	CASSLYPITAGANVLTF
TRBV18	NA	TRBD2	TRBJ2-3	TGTGCCAGCTCACCTGGGGGACTAGCAACAGATACGCAGTATTTT	CASSPGGLATDTQYF
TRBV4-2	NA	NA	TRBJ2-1	TGTGCCAGCAGTTTTTACTACAATGAGCAGTTCTTC	CASSFYYNEQFF
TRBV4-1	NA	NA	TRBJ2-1	TGCGCCAGCAGCGGCTTCGTACGCAATGAGCAGTTCTTC	CASSGFVRNEQFF
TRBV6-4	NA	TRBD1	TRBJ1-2	TGTGCCAGCAGTGATGAAGGGACAGGGGGCAAGGTTGGCTACACCTTC	CASSDEGTGGKVGYTF
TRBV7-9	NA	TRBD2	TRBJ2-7	TGTGCCAGCAGCTTAGGGTTTGTGGGCGGGAGCTTTCTCTACGAGCAGTACTTC	CASSLGFVGGSFLYEQYF